The entry below describes one T cell receptor (beta chain). The antigen remains undetermined. Germline V gives CDR1 DFQATT, CDR2 SNEGSKA (reference sequence). There are 16 residues in the CDR3. TCRdb re-called the 5' RACE reads, yielding one record per CDR3 amino acid sequence without DNA. The data include 300,000 to 450,000 distinct CDR3 sequences; the top ten clones carry over 4%. This sample was taken from a study of T cells expressing NK-cell markers. In the study overall: All TCR beta repertoires analysed originated from sorted CD3+CD56+NKG2C+, CD3+CD56+NKG2C- and CD3+CD56-NKG2C+ T cells. One of eight sequenced donors was HCMV-seronegative; the other seven were seropositive. Regarding the study as a whole: In 5 to 7 donors, dominant CD3+CD56+NKG2C+ clones formed about 1.0-7.5% of CD8+ cells. Among several donors, these clonotypes also ranked first in the CD3+CD56-NKG2C+ fraction.

V is TRBV20-1 and J is TRBJ1-5; no DNA is available, so the TRBD1 call from TCRdb remains unchecked. The TCR sequence derives from a man aged 18-70 years in good health. The sequencing sample was made of blood T cells: a sorted CD56 or NKG2C T cell subset, CD4+ or CD8+ T cells, or bulk PBMC T cells (not recorded which). CDR3: CSARPTWDGGVQPQHF.